This T cell receptor beta chain emerged from a study of blood T cells in healthy people across ages. Study-level information: Template switching captured about one barcoded beta molecule per two T cells. Notes on the study in general: Among T cells, TCR beta diversity per million cells dropped roughly linearly as age rose. Versus aged donors, long-lived donors had higher diversity and more naive CD4+ cells.

The authors ran a second PCR of about 6 to 11 cycles using a sample-barcoded 5' primer and a J-beta primer mix. CDR3-containing paired-end reads numbering at least 2.5 million came from each sample. TCRdb re-called the 5' RACE reads through MiXCR, storing one row per CDR3 protein. The data contain about 1.5 million distinct CDR3 sequences, about 40% of them singletons. The germline V gene has CDR1 DFQATT and CDR2 SNEGSKA (reference sequence). CDR3 size: 14 residues. J lost 9 bases, V lost 1 base, and 7 bases had no gene match. Worth noting for this clonotype: The antigen remains undetermined.

The sample taken for sequencing was blood. This chain joins TRBV20-1 and TRBJ2-1, with TRBD2 identical over 9 bases. The clonotype was recovered from a woman between 18 and 29 years old in good health. The CDR3 DNA is TGCAGTGCTAGAGTGGGCGGGGGGGCCACTGAGCAGTTCTTC. Protein sequence: CSARVGGGATEQFF.